Listed below are T cell receptor beta chains from one sample, sequenced in a study of pediatric ulcerative colitis. The repertoire was sequenced with immunoSEQ multiplex PCR; TCRdb's copy has only in-frame clones and lacks some. The table has about 60,000 clones, 87% seen once; the top ten hold approximately 1.5%. Material for sequencing was blood. The origin of the receptors is a boy aged 5-17 years who was a control in a study of pediatric ulcerative colitis. The CDR3 runs from the conserved cysteine through the conserved F or W. The D gene is left open where the match is weak. Rows may omit the clone size; those that give it use once, few, many or a size class.

>-|TRBV11-1|TRBJ2-3|-
CASSLAGRSTDTQYF
TGTGCCAGCAGCTTAGCGGGCAGGAGCACAGATACGCAGTATTTT
>once|TRBV28|TRBJ1-5|TRBD1
CASSSDRGLYSNQPQHF
TGTGCCAGCAGTTCGGACAGGGGCTTATATAGCAATCAGCCCCAGCATTTT
>-|TRBV7-6|TRBJ2-7|-
CASRPRSGGAGEQYF
TGTGCCAGCAGGCCTCGGAGCGGAGGGGCTGGTGAGCAGTACTTC
>-|TRBV20-1|TRBJ1-2|TRBD1
CSTHRGYGYTF
TGCAGCACCCACAGGGGATATGGCTACACCTTC
>-|TRBV27|TRBJ2-7|TRBD2
CASSLSGTSGRAYEQYF
TGTGCCAGCAGTTTATCGGGAACTAGCGGGAGGGCCTACGAGCAGTACTTC
>-|TRBV7-8|TRBJ2-1|-
CASSPSVFFYNEQFF
TGTGCCAGCAGCCCTAGCGTCTTTTTCTACAATGAGCAGTTCTTC
>-|TRBV19|TRBJ2-2|-
CASSSRPTANTGELFF
TGTGCCAGTAGTTCTCGACCGACTGCGAACACCGGGGAGCTGTTTTTT
>-|TRBV7-2|TRBJ2-7|-
CASSDQAAPYEQYF
TGTGCCAGCAGCGACCAGGCCGCCCCCTACGAGCAGTACTTC
>-|TRBV6-5|TRBJ1-1|-
CASSYQAANTEAFF
TGTGCCAGCTCCTATCAGGCCGCGAACACTGAAGCTTTCTTT
>-|TRBV5-1|TRBJ2-6|TRBD1
CASSLEGQGVSGANVLTF
TGCGCCAGCAGTCTGGAAGGACAGGGGGTCTCTGGGGCCAACGTCCTGACTTTC
>-|TRBV10-3|TRBJ2-3|TRBD1
CAISGGQMVGTDTQYF
TGTGCCATCAGTGGGGGACAGATGGTTGGTACAGATACGCAGTATTTT
>-|TRBV18|TRBJ2-1|TRBD2
CASSPRDGGRAYEQFF
TGTGCCAGCTCACCCCGGGACGGCGGGAGGGCTTATGAGCAGTTCTTC
>-|TRBV7-3|TRBJ2-3|-
CASSLMPGLTDTQYF
TGTGCCAGCAGCTTAATGCCGGGGCTCACAGATACGCAGTATTTT
>-|TRBV19|TRBJ2-1|-
CASTSGRERAYNEQFF
TGTGCCAGTACCTCCGGGCGTGAACGAGCCTACAATGAGCAGTTCTTC
>-|TRBV6-5|TRBJ1-2|TRBD1
CASRPDRGYGYTF
TGTGCCAGCAGGCCGGACAGGGGATATGGCTACACCTTC
>few|TRBV4-1|TRBJ1-4|-
CASSQVLGEKLFF
TGCGCCAGCAGCCAGGTTCTGGGGGAAAAACTGTTTTTT
>-|TRBV10-2|TRBJ2-3|TRBD2
CASSERLAVVEGTDTQYF
TGCGCCAGCAGTGAGCGGCTAGCGGTGGTAGAGGGCACAGATACGCAGTATTTT
>-|TRBV7-3|TRBJ1-1|-
CASSRRGNTEAFF
TGTGCCAGCAGCCGCAGGGGTAATACTGAAGCTTTCTTT
>-|TRBV5-1|TRBJ1-1|-
CASSMDSPTEAFF
TGCGCCAGCAGCATGGACAGCCCCACTGAAGCTTTCTTT
>-|TRBV5-4|TRBJ2-1|TRBD2
CASSRSGIWNEQFF
TGTGCCAGCAGCCGCAGCGGGATCTGGAATGAGCAGTTCTTC
>-|TRBV2|TRBJ2-3|-
CASRVEAGRIDTQYF
TGTGCCAGCAGAGTTGAGGCAGGGAGGATAGATACGCAGTATTTT
>-|TRBV6-1|TRBJ1-4|TRBD1
CATHRGGNEKLFF
TGTGCCACCCACAGGGGAGGAAATGAAAAACTGTTTTTT
>few|TRBV19|TRBJ2-7|-
CASSRTGSSYEQYF
TGTGCCAGTAGTCGGACCGGGAGCTCCTACGAGCAGTACTTC
>-|TRBV7-2|TRBJ1-1|-
CASSLATVMNTEAFF
TGTGCCAGCAGCTTAGCAACAGTCATGAACACTGAAGCTTTCTTT
>once|TRBV7-2|TRBJ2-1|-
CASSLVYGVANEQFF
TGTGCCAGCAGCTTAGTGTACGGGGTGGCCAATGAGCAGTTCTTC
>-|TRBV25-1|TRBJ2-1|TRBD2
CASTGRTSGRTEQFF
TGTGCCAGCACTGGAAGGACTAGCGGGAGGACTGAGCAGTTCTTC
>-|TRBV19|TRBJ2-3|-
CASSGTVLGDTQYF
TGTGCCAGTAGCGGGACCGTTTTAGGGGATACGCAGTATTTT
>-|TRBV7-2|TRBJ1-4|-
CASSFLPATNEKLFF
TGTGCCAGCAGCTTTCTGCCTGCAACTAATGAAAAACTGTTTTTT
>-|TRBV11-2|TRBJ1-2|TRBD1
CASSLAPDREVIGYTF
TGTGCCAGCAGCTTAGCCCCGGACAGGGAGGTAATCGGCTACACCTTC
>-|TRBV9|TRBJ1-1|-
CASSPEGGMKLSSRHEAFF
TGTGCCAGCAGCCCGGAGGGAGGCATGAAGCTTTCTTCGAGGCATGAAGCTTTCTTT
>-|TRBV6-1|TRBJ2-6|-
CASSELTEGANVLTF
TGTGCCAGCAGTGAATTGACTGAAGGGGCCAACGTCCTGACTTTC
>-|TRBV5-1|TRBJ2-4|-
CASSSAGTQKNIQYF
TGCGCCAGCAGCTCCGCCGGGACACAGAAAAACATTCAGTACTTC
>-|TRBV6-6|TRBJ2-7|-
CASSYGVGTEQYF
TGTGCCAGCAGTTACGGTGTGGGTACCGAGCAGTACTTC
>-|TRBV11-3|TRBJ2-7|TRBD2
CASSLSTAGVDQYF
TGTGCCAGCAGCTTAAGTACAGCGGGAGTCGACCAGTACTTC
>-|TRBV4-3|TRBJ1-1|TRBD1
CASSQPDRGSEAFF
TGCGCCAGCAGCCAACCGGACAGGGGATCTGAAGCTTTCTTT
>-|TRBV5-1|TRBJ2-3|-
CASSIRTDTQYF
TGCGCCAGCAGCATCCGCACAGATACGCAGTATTTT
>-|TRBV9|TRBJ2-1|TRBD2
CASSGGLAGEQFF
TGTGCCAGCAGCGGGGGACTAGCGGGTGAGCAGTTCTTC
>-|TRBV18|TRBJ2-5|-
CASCPLRQETQYF
TGTGCCAGCTGCCCCTTAAGACAAGAGACCCAGTACTTC
>once|TRBV19|TRBJ2-3|-
CASQQDYTDTQYF
TGTGCCAGTCAACAGGATTACACAGATACGCAGTATTTT
>-|TRBV11-2|TRBJ2-1|-
CASSPTTAGAQFF
TGTGCCAGCAGCCCTACAACCGCGGGGGCGCAGTTCTTC
>-|TRBV10-3|TRBJ1-2|TRBD1
CAISDPFYRGPSYGYTF
TGTGCCATCAGTGATCCGTTCTACAGGGGGCCGAGCTATGGCTACACCTTC
>few|TRBV6-1|TRBJ1-4|-
CASSPHGHLKLFF
TGTGCCAGCAGTCCACACGGACATCTTAAACTGTTTTTT
>-|TRBV27|TRBJ1-2|-
CASSFSGLRGYTF
TGTGCCAGCAGTTTCTCCGGCCTCCGAGGCTACACCTTC
>-|TRBV5-6|TRBJ1-5|-
CASSKTSNQPQHF
TGTGCCAGCAGTAAGACATCTAATCAGCCCCAGCATTTT
>-|TRBV4-1|TRBJ1-5|-
CASSQEKMVFWTGIFSNQPQHF
TGCGCCAGCAGCCAAGAGAAAATGGTTTTTTGGACGGGGATATTTAGCAATCAGCCCCAGCATTTT
>-|TRBV15|TRBJ2-5|-
CATSTRALEETQYF
TGTGCCACCAGCACCCGAGCCCTCGAGGAGACCCAGTACTTC
>-|TRBV28|TRBJ2-3|TRBD2
CASSSANIAGGPITDTQYF
TGTGCCAGCAGTTCCGCTAATATAGCGGGAGGGCCTATCACAGATACGCAGTATTTT
>-|TRBV9|TRBJ1-1|-
CASTPTGRTEAFF
TGTGCCAGCACGCCCACAGGGAGGACTGAAGCTTTCTTT